The entry below describes one T cell receptor (beta chain). Its antigen specificity is not known. One base away there is no much larger clone; base qualities are not given. The data were obtained in a study of control samples from healthy donors and cancer patients (dated by TCRdb to the early 2020s). A distance of 15 bases separates the germline ends of V and J, which lose 5 bases and 8 bases respectively. CDR1 and CDR2, per the germline V gene, are MNHEY and SVGAGI. Including cysteine and phenylalanine, the CDR3 has 14 amino acids. Only CDR3 DNA is held: 42 bases, read in frame from base 1. Libraries were constructed by the immunoSEQ multiplex PCR assay. Imported from immuneACCESS, the table was reduced by TCRdb to in-frame sequences with V and J called. These copies leave out some clones; in studies compared against another copy, an unresolved V gene accounts for under half, and the cause of the remainder is not known. The sample contains some 13,000 clones, approximately 77% of them found a single time. 8% to 9% of the sample is in the top ten clones.

The sequencing sample was made of formalin-fixed, paraffin-embedded tissue. The TCR comes from a male donor with melanoma. Recombination joined TRBV6-5 with TRBJ1-4; TRBD1 could be the D gene, as 6 bases match. Here is the DNA: TGTGCCAGCAGTCCCTCCGGGGGGCGAGAAAAACTGTTTTTT. Its protein product is CASSPSGGREKLFF.